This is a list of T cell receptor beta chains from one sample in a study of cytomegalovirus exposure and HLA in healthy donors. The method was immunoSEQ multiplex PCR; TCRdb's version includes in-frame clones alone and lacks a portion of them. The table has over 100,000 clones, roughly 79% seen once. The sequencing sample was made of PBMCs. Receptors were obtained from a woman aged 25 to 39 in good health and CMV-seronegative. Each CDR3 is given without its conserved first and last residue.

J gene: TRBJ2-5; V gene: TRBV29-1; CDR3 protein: SVVDRSIETQY
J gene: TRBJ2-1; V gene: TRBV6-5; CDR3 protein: ASSYLATGVGEQF
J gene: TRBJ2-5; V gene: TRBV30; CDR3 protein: ACNRGNGGGETQY
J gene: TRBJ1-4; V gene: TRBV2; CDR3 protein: ASSDGRSNEKLF
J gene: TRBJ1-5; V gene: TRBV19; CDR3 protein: ASSIPPRRGGTGPQH
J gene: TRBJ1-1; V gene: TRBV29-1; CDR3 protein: SVEEVRQAEAF
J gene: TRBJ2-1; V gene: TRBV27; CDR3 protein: ASTGGWASGRAKDEQF
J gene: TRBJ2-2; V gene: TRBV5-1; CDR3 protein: ASSVTGGFTGELF
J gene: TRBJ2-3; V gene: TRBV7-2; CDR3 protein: ASRSSTDTQY
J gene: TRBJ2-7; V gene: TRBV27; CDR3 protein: ASSLTGTASSYEQY
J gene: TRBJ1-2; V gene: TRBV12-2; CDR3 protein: ASRFWQGGRLDYGYT
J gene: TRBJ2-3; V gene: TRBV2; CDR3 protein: ASRGGNTDTQY
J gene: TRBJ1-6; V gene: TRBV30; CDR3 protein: AWSESRYNSPLH
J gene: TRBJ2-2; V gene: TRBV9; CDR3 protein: ASSRRGGNTGELF
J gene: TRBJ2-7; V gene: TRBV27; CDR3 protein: ASSPRTGGGEQY
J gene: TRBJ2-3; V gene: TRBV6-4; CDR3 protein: ASSDSFVQTSTDTQY
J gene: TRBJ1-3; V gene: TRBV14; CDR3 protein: ANSQEWSWNTIY
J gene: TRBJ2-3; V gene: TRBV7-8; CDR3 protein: ASRATSLTDTQY
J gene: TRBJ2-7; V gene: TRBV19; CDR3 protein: ASSMSGVYEQY
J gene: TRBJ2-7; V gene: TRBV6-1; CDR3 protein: ASTRDRVGSYEQY
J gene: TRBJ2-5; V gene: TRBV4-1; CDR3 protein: ASRPFRGREGAQETQY
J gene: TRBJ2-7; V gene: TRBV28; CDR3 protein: ASSYSGRSLLH
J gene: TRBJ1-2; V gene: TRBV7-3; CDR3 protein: ASSSVRTGVGYT
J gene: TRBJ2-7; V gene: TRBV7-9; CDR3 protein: ASSGTSGSPSSYEQY
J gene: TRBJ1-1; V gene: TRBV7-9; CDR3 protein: ASSPTGGLTEAF
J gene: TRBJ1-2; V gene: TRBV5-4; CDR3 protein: ASSLGDRGSDYSYT
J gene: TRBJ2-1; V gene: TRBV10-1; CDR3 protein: ASSESASGRAEQF
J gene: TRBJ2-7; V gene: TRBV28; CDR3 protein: ASGSSGRINEQY
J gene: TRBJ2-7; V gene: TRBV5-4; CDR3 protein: ASSLIGLGEYEQY
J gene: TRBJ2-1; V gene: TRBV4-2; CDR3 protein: ASSQGQALSYNEQF
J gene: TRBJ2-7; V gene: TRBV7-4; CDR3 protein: ASSFRSLLAVYEQY
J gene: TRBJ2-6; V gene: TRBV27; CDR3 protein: ASRTRNLNSGANVLT
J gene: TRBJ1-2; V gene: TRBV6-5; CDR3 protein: ASTTGGGPNYGYT
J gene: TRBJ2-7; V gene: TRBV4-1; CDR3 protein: ASSQVAGGAFEQY
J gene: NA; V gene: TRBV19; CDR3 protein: ASSTTLLTSGGPYEQY
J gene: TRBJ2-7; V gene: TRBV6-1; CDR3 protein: ASSELAGGPGEQY
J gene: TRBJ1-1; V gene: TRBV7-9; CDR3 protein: ASTGRGREIAF
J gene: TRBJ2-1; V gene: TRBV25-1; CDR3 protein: ASSPFAGALANEQF
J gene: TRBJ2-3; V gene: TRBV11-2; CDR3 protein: ASSLVRGWTDTQY
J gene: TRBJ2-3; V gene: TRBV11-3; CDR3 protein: ASSPGEGTDTQY
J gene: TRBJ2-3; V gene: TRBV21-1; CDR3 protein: ASGQRTTGALAPWEGTDTQY
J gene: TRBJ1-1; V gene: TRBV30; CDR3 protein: ARTANTEAF
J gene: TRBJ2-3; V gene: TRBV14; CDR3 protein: ASSLRLAGGPNTQY
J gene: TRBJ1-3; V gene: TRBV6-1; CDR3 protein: ASSEGARQFWDTIY
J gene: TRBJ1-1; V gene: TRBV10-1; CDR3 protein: ASRPGQGASTEAF
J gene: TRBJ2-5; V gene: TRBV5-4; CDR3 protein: ASSLSTGRTETQY
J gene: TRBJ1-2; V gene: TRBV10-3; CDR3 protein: AISDRTGGEYGYT
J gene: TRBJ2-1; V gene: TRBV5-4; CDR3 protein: ASSLRDRLRNEQF
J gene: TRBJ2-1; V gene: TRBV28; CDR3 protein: ASTSGLSSYNEQF
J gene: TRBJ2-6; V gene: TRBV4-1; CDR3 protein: ASSQKILQGHPSGANVLT
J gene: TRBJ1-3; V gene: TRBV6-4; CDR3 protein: ASRTLVNRHSRAGNTIY
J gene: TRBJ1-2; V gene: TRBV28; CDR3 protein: ASSLGQGRHYGYT
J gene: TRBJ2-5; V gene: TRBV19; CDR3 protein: ASSLDREETQY
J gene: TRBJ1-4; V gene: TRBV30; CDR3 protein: AWSVMGRTNEKLF
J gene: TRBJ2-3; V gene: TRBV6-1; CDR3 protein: ASKSGVTDTQY
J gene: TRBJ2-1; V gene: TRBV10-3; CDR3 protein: AISLAVSYNEQF
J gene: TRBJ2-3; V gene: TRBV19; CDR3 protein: ASRRLASGTDTQY
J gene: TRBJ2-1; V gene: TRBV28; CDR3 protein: ASRRQGSYNEQF
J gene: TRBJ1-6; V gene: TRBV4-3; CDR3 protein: ASSQGRTASSPLH